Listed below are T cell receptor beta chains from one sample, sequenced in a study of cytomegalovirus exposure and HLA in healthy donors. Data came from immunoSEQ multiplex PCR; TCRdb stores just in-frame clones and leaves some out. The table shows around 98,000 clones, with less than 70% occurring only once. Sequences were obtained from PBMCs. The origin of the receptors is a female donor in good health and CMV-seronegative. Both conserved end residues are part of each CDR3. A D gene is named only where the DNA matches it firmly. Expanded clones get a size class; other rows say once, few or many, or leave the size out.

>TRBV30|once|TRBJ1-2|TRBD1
TGTGCCTGGGACTCCCTCTCGACAGGGTCGGCTGGCTACACCTTC
CAWDSLSTGSAGYTF
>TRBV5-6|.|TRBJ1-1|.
TGTGCCAGCAGTAGGAGCACTGAAGCTTTCTTT
CASSRSTEAFF
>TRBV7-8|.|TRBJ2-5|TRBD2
TGTGCCAGCAGCGCGACAGGACTAGCGGGAGGACGGCAGTACTTC
CASSATGLAGGRQYF
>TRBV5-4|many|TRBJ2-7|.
TGTGCCAGCAGCCTCGACAGGTACGAGCAGTACTTC
CASSLDRYEQYF
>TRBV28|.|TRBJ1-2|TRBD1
TGTGCCAGCGGACAGGGTAATGGCTACACCTTC
CASGQGNGYTF
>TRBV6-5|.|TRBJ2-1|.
TGTGCCAGCACCACTACGGGTGGTGGATACAATGAGCAGTTCTTC
CASTTTGGGYNEQFF
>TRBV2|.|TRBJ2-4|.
TGTGCCAGCACTGACGGAGGCAAAAACATTCAGTACTTC
CASTDGGKNIQYF
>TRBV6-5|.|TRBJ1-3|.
TGTGCCAGCAGTTACTCGAGGATATTCTCTGGAAACACCATATATTTT
CASSYSRIFSGNTIYF
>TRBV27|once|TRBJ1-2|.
TGTGCCAGCAGTCCCACGACTGCGAGGGGCTACACCTTC
CASSPTTARGYTF
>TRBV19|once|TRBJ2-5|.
TGTGCCAGTAGCGGCAGGGGAGAGACCCAGTACTTC
CASSGRGETQYF
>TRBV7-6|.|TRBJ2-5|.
TGTGCCAGCAGCTTAGTGGGGGGGGCCCCCCAAGAGACCCAGTACTTC
CASSLVGGAPQETQYF
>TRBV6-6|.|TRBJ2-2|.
TGTGCCAGCAGTTACGCACTGTCGGGGACCGGGGAGCTGTTTTTT
CASSYALSGTGELFF
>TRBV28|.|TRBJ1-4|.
TGTGCCAGCAGTTTATCGGGACTAGGTAATGAAAAACTGTTTTTT
CASSLSGLGNEKLFF
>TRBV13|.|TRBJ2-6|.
TGTGCCAGCAGCTTAATACACTCTGGGGCCAACGTCCTGACTTTC
CASSLIHSGANVLTF
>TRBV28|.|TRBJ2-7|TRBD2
TGTGCCAGCAGTTTCCGGCTAGCGGACGAGCAGTACTTC
CASSFRLADEQYF
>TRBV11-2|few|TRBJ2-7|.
TGTGCCAGCAGCTTAGAAGGAGGGGGGGCCTACGAGCAGTACTTC
CASSLEGGGAYEQYF
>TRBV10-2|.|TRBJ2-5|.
TGCGCCAGCAGTGTGTCTAGCGAGGGGACCCAGTACTTC
CASSVSSEGTQYF
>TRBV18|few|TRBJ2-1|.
TGTGCCAGCTCAAACTCCCATAGTGAGCAGTTCTTC
CASSNSHSEQFF
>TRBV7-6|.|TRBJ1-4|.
TGTGCCAGCAGCTTAGAACGGGGAGTGAATGAAAAACTGTTTTTT
CASSLERGVNEKLFF
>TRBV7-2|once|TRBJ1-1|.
TGTGCCAGCAGCTTAGTCGGGAACACTGAAGCTTTCTTT
CASSLVGNTEAFF
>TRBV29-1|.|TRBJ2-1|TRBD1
TGCAGCGCAAAGGGACAGACCTACAATGAGCAGTTCTTC
CSAKGQTYNEQFF
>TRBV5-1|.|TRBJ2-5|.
TGCGCCAGCAGCTCAAACGCGGGGCAAGAGACCCAGTACTTC
CASSSNAGQETQYF
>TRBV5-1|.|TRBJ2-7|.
TGCGCCAGCAGCTCGAATACAGGGCGCCGGGGGCAGTACTTC
CASSSNTGRRGQYF
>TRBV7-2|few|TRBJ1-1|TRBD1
TGTGCCAGCAGCATAGGGACAGCGAACACTGAAGCTTTCTTT
CASSIGTANTEAFF
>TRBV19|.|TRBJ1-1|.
TGTGCCAGTAGTATCGGGGTGGACACTGAAGCTTTCTTT
CASSIGVDTEAFF
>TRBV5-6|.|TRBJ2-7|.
TGTGCCAGCAGCTTGGCGGCGGCTCCGGGGGAGCAGTACTTC
CASSLAAAPGEQYF
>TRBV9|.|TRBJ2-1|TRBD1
TGTGCCAGCAGCCCCCGGACAGGGAGCTCCTACAATGAGCAGTTCTTC
CASSPRTGSSYNEQFF
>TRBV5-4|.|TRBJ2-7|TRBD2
TGTGCCAGCAGCCCCGCTAGCGGGGGGACCTACGAGCAGTACTTC
CASSPASGGTYEQYF
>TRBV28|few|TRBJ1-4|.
TGTGCCAGCAGGCGGGACCCTACAACTAATGAAAAACTGTTTTTT
CASRRDPTTNEKLFF
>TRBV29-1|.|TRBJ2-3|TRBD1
TGCAGCGTTGCCGCCCCGACAGGGGGCCCAGATACGCAGTATTTT
CSVAAPTGGPDTQYF
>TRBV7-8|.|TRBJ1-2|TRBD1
TGTGCCAGCAGCTCACCCGGACAGGGGTTAGGAGGCTACACCTTC
CASSSPGQGLGGYTF
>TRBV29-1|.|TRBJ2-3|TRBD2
TGCAGCGTTGAGCGACTAGCGGGTCCCACAGATACGCAGTATTTT
CSVERLAGPTDTQYF
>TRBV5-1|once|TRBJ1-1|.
TGCGCCAGCAGGCTTACGGGATCTGAGGCTTTCTTT
CASRLTGSEAFF
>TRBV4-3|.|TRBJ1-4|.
TGCGCCAGCAGCCAACAGTCCCCGGGTGAAAAACTGTTTTTT
CASSQQSPGEKLFF
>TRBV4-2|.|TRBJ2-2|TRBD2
TGTGCCAGCAGCCAAGATAAAGGCGGGAGAGCCGGGGAGCTGTTTTTT
CASSQDKGGRAGELFF
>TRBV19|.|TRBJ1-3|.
TGTGCCAGTAGTATGTCGGGGTTTGGAAACACCATATATTTT
CASSMSGFGNTIYF
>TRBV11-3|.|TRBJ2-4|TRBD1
TGTGCCAGCAGCTTCGGGACAGGGGTGAACATTCAGTACTTC
CASSFGTGVNIQYF
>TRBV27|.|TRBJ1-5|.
TGTGCCAGCAGTTTAGGCCCCAAACAGCCCCAGCATTTT
CASSLGPKQPQHF
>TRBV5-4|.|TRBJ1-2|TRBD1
TGTGCCAGCAGCCACCGGGACAGGGGCTATGGCTACACCTTC
CASSHRDRGYGYTF
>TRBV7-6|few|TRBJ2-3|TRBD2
TGTGCCAGCAGCCAGTGGCGGGGGAAAACAGATACGCAGTATTTT
CASSQWRGKTDTQYF
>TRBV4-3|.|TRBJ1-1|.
TGCGCCAGCAGCCAAGATAGCCGGGGGAGGAACACTGAAGCTTTCTTT
CASSQDSRGRNTEAFF